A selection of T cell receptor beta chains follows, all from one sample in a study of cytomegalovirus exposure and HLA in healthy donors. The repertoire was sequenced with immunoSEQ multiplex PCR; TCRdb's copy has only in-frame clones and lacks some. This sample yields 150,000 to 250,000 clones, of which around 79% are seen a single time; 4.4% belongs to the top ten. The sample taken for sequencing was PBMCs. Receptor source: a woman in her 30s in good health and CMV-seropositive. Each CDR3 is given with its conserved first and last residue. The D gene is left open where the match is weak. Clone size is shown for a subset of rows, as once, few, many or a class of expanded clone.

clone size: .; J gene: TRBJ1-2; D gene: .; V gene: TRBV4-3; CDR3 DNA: TGCGCCAGCAGCCAAATGCTAGAGGGAGGAGGTGGCTACACCTTC; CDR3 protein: CASSQMLEGGGGYTF
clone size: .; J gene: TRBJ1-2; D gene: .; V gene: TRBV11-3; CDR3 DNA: TGTGCCAGCAGCTTAGATCTAGGAGTGGCAGCTAACTATGGCTACACCTTC; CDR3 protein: CASSLDLGVAANYGYTF
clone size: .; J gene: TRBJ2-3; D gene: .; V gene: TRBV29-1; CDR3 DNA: TGCAGCGCTGGGAGGGGGAGGGCCGTCGGAGATACGCAGTATTTT; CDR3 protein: CSAGRGRAVGDTQYF
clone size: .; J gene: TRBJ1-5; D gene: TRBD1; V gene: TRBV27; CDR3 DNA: TGTGCCAGCAGTTTATCGACAGGGAGCAATCAGCCCCAGCATTTT; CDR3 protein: CASSLSTGSNQPQHF
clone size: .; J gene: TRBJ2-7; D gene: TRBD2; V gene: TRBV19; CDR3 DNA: TGTGCCAGTACCAACAACCTAGCGGGAGACGACGAGCAGTACTTC; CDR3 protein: CASTNNLAGDDEQYF
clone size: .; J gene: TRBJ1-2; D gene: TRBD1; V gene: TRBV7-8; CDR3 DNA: TGTGCCAGCAGCTCGCGGGACAGACACTATGGCTACACCTTC; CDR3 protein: CASSSRDRHYGYTF
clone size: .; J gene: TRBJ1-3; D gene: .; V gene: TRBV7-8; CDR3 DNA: TGTGCCAGCGCCGGGAGGGGAAACGCCATATATTTT; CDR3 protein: CASAGRGNAIYF
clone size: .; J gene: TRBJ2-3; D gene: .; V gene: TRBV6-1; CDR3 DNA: TGTGCCAGCAATCCCAAGTTTGGCGGTAATACGCAGTATTTT; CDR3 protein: CASNPKFGGNTQYF
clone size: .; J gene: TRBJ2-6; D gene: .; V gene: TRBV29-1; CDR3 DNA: TGCAGCGTTGAGACGGGAAAGATCTCTGGGGCCAACGTCCTGACTTTC; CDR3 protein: CSVETGKISGANVLTF
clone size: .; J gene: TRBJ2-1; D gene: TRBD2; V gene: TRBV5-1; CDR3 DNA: TGCGCCAGCAGCTTGACGGCTAGCGGGCAATACAATGAGCAGTTCTTC; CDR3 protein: CASSLTASGQYNEQFF
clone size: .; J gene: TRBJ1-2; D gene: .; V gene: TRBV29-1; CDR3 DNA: TGCAGCGCTGGGGACACCCACTATGGCTACACCTTC; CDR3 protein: CSAGDTHYGYTF
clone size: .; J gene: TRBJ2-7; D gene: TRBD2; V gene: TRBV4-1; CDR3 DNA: TGCGCCAGCAGCCCGACTAGCGGGAGGTACGAGCAGTACTTC; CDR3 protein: CASSPTSGRYEQYF
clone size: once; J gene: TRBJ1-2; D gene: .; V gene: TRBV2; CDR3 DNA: TGTGCCAGCAGCCAAAACTTGGGCTACTATGGCTACACCTTC; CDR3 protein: CASSQNLGYYGYTF
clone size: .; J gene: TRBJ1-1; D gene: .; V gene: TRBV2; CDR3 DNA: TGTGCCAGCAGCTCGGCAGGGACTGAAGCTTTCTTT; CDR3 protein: CASSSAGTEAFF
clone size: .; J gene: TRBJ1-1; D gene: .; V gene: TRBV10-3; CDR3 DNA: TGTGCCATCAGAACTCACCGGGACTCTGAAGCTTTCTTT; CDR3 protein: CAIRTHRDSEAFF
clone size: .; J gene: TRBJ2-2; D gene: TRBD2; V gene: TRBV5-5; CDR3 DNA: TGTGCCAGCAGCTTGGCCGGTAGCGGGGCGAACACCGGGGAGCTGTTTTTT; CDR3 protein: CASSLAGSGANTGELFF
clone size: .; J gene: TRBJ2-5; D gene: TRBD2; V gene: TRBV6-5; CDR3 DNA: TGTGCCAGCAGAGATGGACTAGCGGGGAGGGAGACCCAGTACTTC; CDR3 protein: CASRDGLAGRETQYF
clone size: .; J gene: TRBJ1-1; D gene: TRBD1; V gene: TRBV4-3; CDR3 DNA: TGCGCCAGCAGCCGACGACAGGGCCGGAACACTGAAGCTTTCTTT; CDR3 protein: CASSRRQGRNTEAFF
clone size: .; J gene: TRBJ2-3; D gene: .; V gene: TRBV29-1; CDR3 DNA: TGCAGCGTTGAAAGTGGGAGTGGGAGAGGTACGCAGTATTTT; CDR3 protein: CSVESGSGRGTQYF